Listed here are 8 T cell receptor beta chains from one sample, sequenced in a study of blood T cell repertoires in COVID-19. Sequenced by immunoSEQ multiplex PCR; TCRdb stores in-frame clones only, minus some. Of approximately 110,000 clones in the sample, approximately 89% were seen once. The sequenced sample was peripheral blood. The receptor source for this set is an elderly woman with COVID-19, enrolled during active disease.

The chain links TRBV12-5 to TRBJ2-1, with TRBD1 matching over 7 bases. The length of the CDR3 is 14 residues. Germline V lookup: CDR1 LGHNT, CDR2 FRNRAP. The V segment lost 6 bases and the J segment 8 bases; nucleotides outside the gene matches: 10. CDR3 coding DNA: TGTGCTAGTGGCCAGGGGGTGAAGAAGGATGAGCAGTTCTTC. Translated: CASGQGVKKDEQFF.

In this sample, this clone turned up once. This chain joins TRBV29-1 and TRBJ2-1, with D possibly being TRBD2 (6 bases). The germline CDR1 and CDR2 sequences are SQVTM and ANQGSEA. The length of the CDR3 is 12 residues. Trimming pared 4 bases from V and 7 bases from J, leaving 11 bases between. The CDR3 loop is CSVVLGTNEQFF. The CDR3 bases are TGCAGCGTTGTTCTCGGGACTAATGAGCAGTTCTTC.

This chain connects TRBV19 to TRBJ1-5, with 10 bases fitting TRBD1. The CDR3 is made up of 15 amino acids. Germline loops: CDR1 LNHDA, CDR2 SQIVND (reference sequence). Trimming took 3 bases from V and 7 from J; bases not matched to a gene: 6. The CDR3 sequence is CASSMKTGGVQPQHF. For the CDR3, the DNA is TGTGCCAGTAGTATGAAGACAGGGGGCGTCCAGCCCCAGCATTTT.

V and J are TRBV3-1 (or the pseudogene TRBV3-2) and TRBJ2-3, with D perhaps matching TRBD1 (6 bases). V was clipped by 5 bases and J by 10 bases, with 22 bases between them. Germline values: CDR1 LGHDT, CDR2 YNNKEL (reference sequence). The CDR3 contains 15 residues. CDR3 loop: CASSNRDATRSAQYF. DNA for the CDR3: TGTGCCAGCAGCAACAGGGACGCCACTAGAAGCGCGCAGTATTTT.

The rearrangement joins TRBV7-6 to TRBJ1-1; D is uncertain. V lost 4 bases to trimming and J lost 2 bases, with 8 bases between them. This CDR3 has 13 amino acids. CDR1 is SGHVS and CDR2 is FNYEAQ in the germline V gene. The chain's CDR3 is CASSSDTNTEAFF. CDR3 coding DNA: TGTGCCAGCAGCTCCGACACTAACACTGAAGCTTTCTTT.

The chain recombines TRBV28 with TRBJ2-7; the match to TRBD1 covers 7 bases. V trimming: 7 bases; J trimming: 2 bases; junction bases outside the gene matches: 11. This CDR3 has 15 residues. Germline V gives CDR1 MDHEN, CDR2 SYDVKM. This CDR3 is CASKGWDSRPYEQYF. The CDR3 nucleotides are TGTGCCAGCAAGGGCTGGGACAGTCGCCCCTACGAGCAGTACTTC.

This clone was detected once. V gene TRBV11-1 combines with J gene TRBJ2-2; 10 bases are a match to TRBD2. J lost 5 bases, V lost 6 bases, and 6 bases had no gene match. The CDR3 covers 15 residues. Germline V CDR1 and CDR2: SGHAT, FQDESV (reference sequence). The CDR3 loop is CASSPSAGGTGELFF. The CDR3 DNA reads TGTGCCAGCAGTCCCTCAGCGGGAGGGACCGGGGAGCTGTTTTTT.

V is TRBV20-1 and J is TRBJ2-5; D remains unclear. The V gene's germline CDR1 is DFQATT and CDR2 SNEGSKA (reference sequence). CDR3 length: 12 amino acids. Trimming took off 3 bases at V and 1 base at J, with 6 bases between the two ends. Here the CDR3 DNA reads TGCAGTGCTAGTACTGGCCAAGAGACCCAGTACTTC. This gives the protein CSASTGQETQYF.